One sample yielded the 2 T cell receptor beta chains listed below, sequenced in a study of vaccination and CD4 T cells after COVID-19. The treatment here: approximately 9-day PBMC culture with coronavirus spike peptide pools or control peptides (ViraFEST assay). Investigators obtained the unexposed donor's CD4+ T cells before the COVID-19 pandemic (2011-2018). What these receptors recognize is not known. Once obtained from cultured CD4+ T cells, the DNA was sequenced using the Oncomine TCR Beta short-read assay. TCRdb reprocessed the PCR reads with MiXCR, giving one entry per CDR3 protein. The table includes several thousand distinct CDR3 sequences, roughly 43% detected once. Sequencing was performed on CD4+ T cells from blood, cultured in vitro. The receptors shown here come from a human donor in good health.

In its sample, this clonotype was seen a few times. This chain connects TRBV12-3 or TRBV12-4 to TRBJ1-2; possibly TRBD1 for D (6 bases). The CDR3 spans 16 residues. V lost 5 bases and J lost 5, with 21 bases in between. The CDR3 DNA sequence: TGTGCCAGCAGTGGACGAGGCGGGGGCTTAGGGTATGGCTACACCTTC. It is translated as CASSGRGGGLGYGYTF.

This rearrangement joins TRBV20-1 to TRBJ2-4; 9 nucleotides agree with TRBD2. CDR3 length equals 14 residues. The germline CDR1 and CDR2 sequences are DFQATT and SNEGSKA (reference sequence). With V trimmed by 3 bases and J by 6 bases, 6 bases remained unmatched. Written as DNA, the CDR3 is TGCAGTGCTAGGATGGCGGGAGGGACAAACATTCAGTACTTC. This translates into CSARMAGGTNIQYF.